The clone carrying this T cell receptor beta chain occurred a few times. Here immunoSEQ multiplex PCR was the method, and the copy in TCRdb shows in-frame clones only, minus some. The sample consists of tens of thousands of clones, more than 65% of them appearing once. The CDR3 has 16 residues. CDR1 and CDR2 from the germline V gene are MNHGY and SAAAGT. V was cut by 5 bases and J by 2 bases, with 16 bases left in between. This entry comes from a study of preoperative IRX-2 immunotherapy in early breast cancer. Treatment reported: preoperative locoregional IRX-2 cytokine immunotherapy. Patients received preoperative, locoregional IRX-2 cytokine immunotherapy in a phase Ib study.

The material sequenced was lymph node tissue, taken before IRX-2 immunotherapy. J is TRBJ1-5 and V is TRBV6-8; no firm D call. The sequence was obtained from a human donor with breast cancer. The CDR3 region has the DNA TGTGCCAGCAGTGCCCGGGTGTGGTCGGGCAATCAGCCCCAGCATTTT. Translation: CASSARVWSGNQPQHF.